The 6 T cell receptor beta chains below come from one sample, sequenced in a study of T cell clusters in autoimmune cytopenias. TRB rearrangements were amplified by touch-down multiplex PCR with mixed TRB-A/B primers. TCRdb reprocessed the multiplex PCR reads and stores each CDR3 protein as one record, lacking DNA. The sample has about 1,500 distinct CDR3 sequences; the top ten hold under 35%. TRB was amplified from about 260 ng of peripheral blood genomic DNA per sample. Specimen: peripheral blood. The receptor set was obtained from a human donor with an autoimmune cytopenia or autoimmune hepatitis (not recorded which).

This clonotype ranks as medium-sized in terms of frequency. V and J are TRBV20-1 and TRBJ2-2; TCRdb selects TRBD1, and the lack of DNA leaves this call unchecked. The germline gives CDR1 DFQATT, CDR2 SNEGSKA (reference sequence). The CDR3 extends over 13 amino acids. CDR3 in amino acids: CSTSGGNTGELFF.

This clonotype is medium-sized (0.01 to 0.1%) by frequency. The chain couples TRBV7-6 to TRBJ1-5; TCRdb outputs TRBD1, but without DNA this stays unchecked. This CDR3 spans 15 amino acids. The germline V gene has CDR1 SGHVS and CDR2 FNYEAQ. The CDR3 reads CASSLQGTSNQPQHF.

The V and J genes are TRBV5-5 and TRBJ1-3. This CDR3 has 15 residues. Germline V gene sequence: CDR1 SGHKS, CDR2 YYEKEE (reference sequence). CDR3 residues: CASSPIGGSGNTIYF.

By frequency, this clonotype is medium-sized. The rearrangement uses TRBV10-3 and TRBJ2-7; TCRdb picks TRBD1, but there is no DNA to check that call. The CDR3 has 14 residues. Per germline, CDR1 ENHRY and CDR2 SYGVKD. The CDR3: CAIRGGTASYEQYF.

Considering frequency, this clonotype is large (0.1 to 1%). J is TRBJ2-7 and V is TRBV30; TCRdb lists TRBD1, though no DNA is available to test this call. The germline CDR1 and CDR2 sequences are GTSNPN and SVGIG (reference sequence). CDR3 length: 13 amino acids. CDR3 loop: CAWTLSGSYEQYF.

Considering frequency, this clonotype is large. The chain employs TRBV30 and TRBJ1-2; there is no DNA to check the TCRdb D call of TRBD1. The V gene's germline CDR1 is GTSNPN and CDR2 SVGIG (reference sequence). The CDR3 is 14 residues long. The chain's CDR3 is CAWSADRGMGGYTF.